This entry is about one TCR beta chain. Its matching antigen is unknown. TCRbeta library preparation incorporated unique molecular identifiers. Via MiXCR, TCRdb re-called the PCR reads, giving one row per CDR3 protein. The sample records 440,000 or so distinct CDR3 sequences, approximately 41% being singletons. This specimen belongs to a study of T-cell reconstitution after alpha-beta-depleted transplantation in children. Whole-study results and caveats: Expanded graft clones, several hundred of them, were reportedly the source of alpha-beta T cells about two months after transplant.

The CDR3 covers 15 residues. CDR1 is DFQATT, CDR2 SNEGSKA, per germline (reference sequence). With V trimmed by 6 bases and J by 1 base, 9 bases remained unmatched. This TCR derives from a girl aged 2 to 9 with aplastic anemia, due to receive a stem cell transplant. This specimen consisted of PBMCs, obtained before TCRalphabeta/CD19-depleted stem cell transplant. V gene TRBV20-1 combines with J gene TRBJ2-7; TRBD2 agrees at 10 bases. This CDR3 is CSADRTSGPSYEQYF. CDR3 sequence (DNA): TGCAGTGCCGACCGGACTAGCGGTCCATCCTACGAGCAGTACTTC.